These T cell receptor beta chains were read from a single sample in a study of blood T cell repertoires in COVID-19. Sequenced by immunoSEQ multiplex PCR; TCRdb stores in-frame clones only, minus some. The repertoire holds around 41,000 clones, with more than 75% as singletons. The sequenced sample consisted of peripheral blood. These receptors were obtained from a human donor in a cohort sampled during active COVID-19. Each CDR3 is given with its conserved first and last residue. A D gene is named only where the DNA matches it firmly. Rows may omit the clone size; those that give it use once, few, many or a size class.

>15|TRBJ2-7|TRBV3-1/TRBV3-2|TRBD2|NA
CASSPPGLAGYEQYF
TGTGCCAGCAGCCCCCCGGGACTAGCGGGCTACGAGCAGTACTTC
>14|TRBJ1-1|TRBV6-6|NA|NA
CASSPPGVNTEAFF
TGTGCCAGCAGTCCCCCCGGGGTGAACACTGAAGCTTTCTTT
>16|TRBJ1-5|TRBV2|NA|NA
CASSEALDWTEDSPNF
TGTGCCAGCAGTGAAGCGCTTGATTGGACGGAGGACAGCCCGAATTTT
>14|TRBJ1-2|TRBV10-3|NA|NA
CAISGAREGVGYTF
TGTGCCATCAGTGGGGCCCGCGAGGGGGTCGGCTACACCTTC
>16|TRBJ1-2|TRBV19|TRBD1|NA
CASSTPTGTGVYGYTF
TGTGCCAGTAGTACACCTACCGGGACAGGGGTTTATGGCTACACCTTC
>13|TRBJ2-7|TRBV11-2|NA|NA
CASSLDRPYEQYF
TGTGCCAGCAGCTTAGACAGGCCCTACGAGCAGTACTTC
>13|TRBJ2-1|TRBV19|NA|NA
CASSISNYNEQFF
TGTGCCAGTAGTATAAGCAACTACAATGAGCAGTTCTTC
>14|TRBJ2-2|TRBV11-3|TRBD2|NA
CASSLEAGVKELFF
TGTGCCAGCAGCTTAGAGGCGGGAGTAAAGGAGCTGTTTTTT
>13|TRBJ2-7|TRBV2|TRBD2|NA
CASSELAAYEQYF
TGTGCCAGCAGTGAACTAGCGGCCTACGAGCAGTACTTC
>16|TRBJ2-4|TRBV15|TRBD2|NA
CATSRDSRGLKNIQYF
TGTGCCACCAGCAGAGATTCCCGGGGACTAAAAAACATTCAGTACTTC
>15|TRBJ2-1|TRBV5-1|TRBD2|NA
CASSTSGSSYNEQFF
TGCGCCAGCAGCACTAGCGGAAGCTCCTACAATGAGCAGTTCTTC
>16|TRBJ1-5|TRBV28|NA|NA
CASRDRGHGMDQPQHF
TGTGCCAGCAGGGACCGCGGGCACGGGATGGATCAGCCCCAGCATTTT
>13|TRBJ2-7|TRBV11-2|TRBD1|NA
CASSLEQGYEQYF
TGTGCCAGCAGCTTAGAACAGGGGTATGAGCAGTACTTC
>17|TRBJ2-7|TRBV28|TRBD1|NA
CASSFIENRDSYYEQYF
TGTGCCAGCAGCTTCATTGAAAACCGGGACAGTTACTACGAGCAGTACTTC
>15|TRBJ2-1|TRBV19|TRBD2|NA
CASSTERERYNEQFF
TGTGCCAGTAGTACCGAGCGGGAGCGGTACAATGAGCAGTTCTTC
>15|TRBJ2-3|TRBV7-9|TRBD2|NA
CASSFSSGSTDTQYF
TGTGCCAGCAGCTTTTCTAGCGGGAGTACAGATACGCAGTATTTT
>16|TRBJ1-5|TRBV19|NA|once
CASSAGGGGWNQPQHF
TGTGCCAGTAGTGCGGGTGGGGGGGGATGGAATCAGCCCCAGCATTTT
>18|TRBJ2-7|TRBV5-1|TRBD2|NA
CASSLDVSGRGMSYEQYF
TGCGCCAGCAGCTTGGATGTTAGCGGGAGGGGTATGTCCTACGAGCAGTACTTC
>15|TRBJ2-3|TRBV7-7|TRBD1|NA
CASGLWDRLTDTQYF
TGTGCTAGCGGCCTCTGGGACAGGCTAACAGATACGCAGTATTTT
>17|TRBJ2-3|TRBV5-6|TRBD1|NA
CASSLAQGAWGTDTQYF
TGTGCCAGCAGCCTAGCACAGGGGGCGTGGGGCACAGATACGCAGTATTTT
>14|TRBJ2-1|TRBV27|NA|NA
CASSVTREYNEQFF
TGTGCCAGCAGTGTAACCCGGGAGTACAATGAGCAGTTCTTC
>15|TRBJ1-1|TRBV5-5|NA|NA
CASSLSQGMNTEAFF
TGTGCCAGCAGCTTGAGTCAGGGGATGAACACTGAAGCTTTCTTT
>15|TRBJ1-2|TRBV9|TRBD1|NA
CASSVSGGTHYGYTF
TGTGCCAGCAGCGTATCAGGGGGGACACACTATGGCTACACCTTC
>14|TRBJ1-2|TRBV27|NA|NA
CASSSGTGNYGYTF
TGTGCCAGCTCCTCGGGAACGGGTAACTATGGCTACACCTTC
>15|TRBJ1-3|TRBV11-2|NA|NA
CASSLGGTVGNTIYF
TGTGCCAGCAGCTTAGGTGGGACTGTCGGAAACACCATATATTTT
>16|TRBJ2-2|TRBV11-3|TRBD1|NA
CASSLDRTGNTGELFF
TGTGCCAGCAGCTTAGATAGGACAGGGAACACCGGGGAGCTGTTTTTT
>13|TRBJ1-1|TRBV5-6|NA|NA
CASRSNGFTEAFF
TGTGCCAGCAGGTCGAACGGTTTCACTGAAGCTTTCTTT
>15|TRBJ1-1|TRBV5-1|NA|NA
CASSFQADMNTEAFF
TGCGCCAGCAGCTTTCAGGCGGACATGAACACTGAAGCTTTCTTT
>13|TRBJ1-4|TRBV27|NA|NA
CASRNLLDEKLFF
TGTGCCAGCAGAAACCTTCTAGATGAAAAACTGTTTTTT
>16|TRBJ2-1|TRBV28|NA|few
CASSFLAVSSYNEQFF
TGTGCCAGCAGTTTTTTAGCGGTTAGCTCCTACAATGAGCAGTTCTTC
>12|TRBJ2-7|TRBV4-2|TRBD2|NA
CASSQGTSGSTF
TGTGCCAGCAGCCAAGGGACTAGCGGGAGCACTTTC
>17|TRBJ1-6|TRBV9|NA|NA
CASSVATSPTYNSPLHF
TGTGCCAGCAGCGTAGCTACGAGTCCCACCTATAATTCACCCCTCCACTTT
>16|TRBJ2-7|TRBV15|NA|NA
CATSREPPSARDEQYF
TGTGCCACCAGCAGAGAGCCCCCTAGCGCCCGGGACGAGCAGTACTTC
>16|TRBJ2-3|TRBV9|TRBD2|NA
CASSVGLAGAPDTQYF
TGTGCCAGCAGCGTAGGACTAGCGGGAGCCCCAGATACGCAGTATTTT
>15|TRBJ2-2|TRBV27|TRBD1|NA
CASTLGQGGTGELFF
TGTGCCAGCACCCTAGGACAGGGGGGGACCGGGGAGCTGTTTTTT
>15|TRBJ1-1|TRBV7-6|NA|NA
CASSPQVVMNTEAFF
TGTGCCAGCAGCCCACAGGTCGTGATGAACACTGAAGCTTTCTTT
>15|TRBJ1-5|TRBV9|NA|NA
CASTPGGDKNQPQHF
TGTGCCAGCACTCCCGGGGGGGACAAGAATCAGCCCCAGCATTTT
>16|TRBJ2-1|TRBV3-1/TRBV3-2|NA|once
CASSQDPAGSYNEQFF
TGTGCCAGCAGCCAAGATCCGGCGGGATCCTACAATGAGCAGTTCTTC
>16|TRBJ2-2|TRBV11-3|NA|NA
CASSLDRGPVTGELFF
TGTGCCAGCAGCTTAGATAGAGGGCCGGTTACCGGGGAGCTGTTTTTT
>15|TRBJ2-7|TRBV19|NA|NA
CASSTRDTGVYEQYF
TGTGCCAGTAGTACCCGGGACACGGGCGTCTACGAGCAGTACTTC
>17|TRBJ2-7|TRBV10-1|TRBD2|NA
CASSESRLAGTPYEQYF
TGCGCCAGCAGTGAGTCACGGCTAGCGGGAACCCCCTACGAGCAGTACTTC
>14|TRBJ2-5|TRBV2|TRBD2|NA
CASRGLAGGETQYF
TGTGCCAGCAGGGGACTAGCCGGGGGAGAGACCCAGTACTTC
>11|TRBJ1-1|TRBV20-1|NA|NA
CSGEGATEAFF
TGCAGTGGCGAGGGCGCCACTGAAGCTTTCTTT
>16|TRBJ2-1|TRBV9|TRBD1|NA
CASSVPTGGAYNEQFF
TGTGCCAGCAGCGTACCGACAGGGGGCGCGTACAATGAGCAGTTCTTC
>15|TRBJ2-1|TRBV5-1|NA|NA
CASSLSRGFYNEQFF
TGCGCCAGCAGCTTGAGTCGGGGATTCTACAATGAGCAGTTCTTC
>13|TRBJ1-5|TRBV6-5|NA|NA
CASATGYNQPQHF
TGTGCCAGCGCTACAGGTTACAATCAGCCCCAGCATTTT